The entry below describes one T cell receptor (beta chain). It lacks a known antigen. Base qualities are missing; no much larger clone stands one base away. These data belong to a study of technical replicates of blood from a few donors (dated by TCRdb to between 2016 and 2019). The CDR3 spans 15 residues, from the cysteine through the phenylalanine. Only CDR3 DNA is held: 45 bases, read in frame from base 1. V is cut by 4 bases and J by 2 bases, and the space between the germline ends is 14 bases. According to the germline V gene, CDR1 reads ENHRY and CDR2 reads SYGVKD. Preparation of the library involved the immunoSEQ multiplex PCR assay. Drawn from immuneACCESS, this table holds only the in-frame rearrangements with V and J called that TCRdb kept. Clones are partly lost; checked studies trace under half to an unresolved V gene and leave the rest unexplained. The sample records tens of thousands of clones, 70% to 90% of which are singletons. The ten biggest clones cover about 0.41% of the sample.

The clonotype was recovered from a human donor in good health. Source material: T cells isolated from PBMCs. Rearrangement joined TRBV10-3 to TRBJ2-5, with TRBD2 perhaps the D gene, on 6 matching bases. CDR3 sequence: CAISVGGTHQETQYF. The sequenced DNA: TGTGCCATCAGTGTGGGCGGGACTCATCAAGAGACCCAGTACTTC.